This T cell receptor beta chain was captured by sequencing in a study of blood T cell repertoires in COVID-19. As for the study in general: The United States, Italy and Spain supplied acute and convalescent COVID-19 samples. T cells, B-cell-depleted T cells, or PBMCs supplied cDNA or gDNA.

The authors' processing: Amplified reference gene primers provided the basis for estimating nucleated cell counts. Data came from immunoSEQ multiplex PCR; TCRdb stores just in-frame clones and leaves some out. From that table come the V and J calls and clone size; the DNA was used to work out D and trimming. The sample has 150,000 to 200,000 clones, about nine tenths seen once. This CDR3 is 14 amino acids long. The V gene's germline CDR1 is MDHEN and CDR2 SYDVKM. V was clipped by 8 bases and J by 12 bases; unmatched bases: 15. The sequencing input was peripheral blood. This sequence originates from a man over 45 with acute or convalescent COVID-19. The chain carries TRBV28 and TRBJ2-1; TRBD2 agrees at 8 bases. The CDR3 sequence: CASRELAELNSQFF. The CDR3, as DNA: TGTGCCAGCCGAGAACTAGCGGAGCTTAATTCGCAGTTCTTC.